Listed below are T cell receptor beta chains from one sample, sequenced in a study of T cell repertoires in cytomegalovirus infection. Antigens for these TCRs are unknown. TCRdb re-analysed the reads in MiXCR, keeping a single row per CDR3 protein. The table has 110,000 or so distinct CDR3 sequences, 30% to 35% seen once. Sequenced here: CD8+ T cells from cultured PBMCs, sampled from culture after CMV antigen stimulation. These receptor sequences come from a human donor in good health (CMV status not recorded). Some clones in this sample may be carry-over from other donors' samples. CDR3s include the opening cysteine and the closing phenylalanine or tryptophan. Each record gives: J gene, D gene, clone size, V gene, CDR3 protein, CDR3 DNA. The D gene is left open where the match is weak. Some rows mark clone size as missing; the rest say once, few, many or name a class of expanded clone.

J gene: TRBJ2-7
D gene: .
clone size: few
V gene: TRBV20-1
CDR3 protein: CSARPTAPKSREREQYF
CDR3 DNA: TGCAGTGCTCGCCCGACAGCCCCAAAGTCCAGGGAGAGGGAGCAGTACTTC

J gene: TRBJ1-1
D gene: .
clone size: .
V gene: TRBV6-8
CDR3 protein: CASRARGNTEAFF
CDR3 DNA: TGTGCCAGCAGGGCCAGGGGGAACACTGAAGCTTTCTTT

J gene: TRBJ2-3
D gene: .
clone size: many
V gene: TRBV7-2
CDR3 protein: CASSPGRGRTDTQYF
CDR3 DNA: TGTGCCAGCAGCCCAGGCCGGGGCCGCACAGATACGCAGTATTTT

J gene: TRBJ2-1
D gene: TRBD2
clone size: many
V gene: TRBV7-2
CDR3 protein: CASSPGIAGGPGFF
CDR3 DNA: TGTGCCAGCAGCCCTGGGATAGCGGGGGGGCCAGGGTTCTTC

J gene: TRBJ2-1
D gene: .
clone size: once
V gene: TRBV6-1
CDR3 protein: CASSEGWYNEQFF
CDR3 DNA: TGTGCCAGCAGTGAAGGGTGGTACAATGAGCAGTTCTTC

J gene: TRBJ2-3
D gene: TRBD2
clone size: few
V gene: TRBV5-4
CDR3 protein: CASSLYPGTSDTDTQYF
CDR3 DNA: TGTGCCAGCAGCTTGTACCCCGGGACTAGCGACACAGATACGCAGTATTTT

J gene: TRBJ2-1
D gene: TRBD2
clone size: .
V gene: TRBV7-8
CDR3 protein: CASSPTGTSPNEQFF
CDR3 DNA: TGTGCCAGCAGCCCCACCGGGACTAGCCCCAATGAGCAGTTCTTC

J gene: TRBJ2-7
D gene: .
clone size: .
V gene: TRBV7-9
CDR3 protein: CASSFVQGVSYEQYF
CDR3 DNA: TGTGCCAGCAGCTTCGTACAGGGTGTCTCCTACGAGCAGTACTTC

J gene: TRBJ2-3
D gene: .
clone size: few
V gene: TRBV11-2
CDR3 protein: CASSGPRAALTDTQYF
CDR3 DNA: TGTGCCAGCAGCGGGCCTAGGGCGGCCCTCACAGATACGCAGTATTTT

J gene: TRBJ1-5
D gene: .
clone size: .
V gene: TRBV7-9
CDR3 protein: CASSPSGLSNQPQHF
CDR3 DNA: TGTGCCAGCAGCCCCTCGGGACTTAGCAATCAGCCCCAGCATTTT

J gene: TRBJ1-1
D gene: .
clone size: few
V gene: TRBV27
CDR3 protein: CASSFMENTEAFF
CDR3 DNA: TGTGCCAGCAGTTTTATGGAGAACACTGAAGCTTTCTTT

J gene: TRBJ1-2
D gene: .
clone size: few
V gene: TRBV11-2
CDR3 protein: CASSLQENYGYTF
CDR3 DNA: TGTGCCAGCAGCTTACAGGAGAACTATGGCTACACCTTC

J gene: TRBJ2-3
D gene: .
clone size: .
V gene: TRBV27
CDR3 protein: CASSSRTSTDTQYF
CDR3 DNA: TGTGCCAGCAGTTCTCGGACTAGCACAGATACGCAGTATTTT

J gene: TRBJ2-2
D gene: .
clone size: .
V gene: TRBV23-1
CDR3 protein: CASSLPSSTGELFF
CDR3 DNA: TGCGCCAGCAGCCTCCCGAGTTCGACCGGGGAGCTGTTTTTT

J gene: TRBJ1-2
D gene: .
clone size: few
V gene: TRBV4-1
CDR3 protein: CASSQERGGYGYTF
CDR3 DNA: TGCGCCAGCAGCCAAGAAAGGGGGGGATATGGCTACACCTTC

J gene: TRBJ1-5
D gene: .
clone size: many
V gene: TRBV7-2
CDR3 protein: CASSSGRDQPQHF
CDR3 DNA: TGTGCCAGCAGCTCGGGACGGGATCAGCCCCAGCATTTT

J gene: TRBJ2-1
D gene: TRBD2
clone size: few
V gene: TRBV7-2
CDR3 protein: CASSFFRGTGGEQFF
CDR3 DNA: TGTGCCAGCAGCTTTTTCCGGGGGACGGGGGGTGAGCAGTTCTTC

J gene: TRBJ1-1
D gene: TRBD1
clone size: many
V gene: TRBV7-9
CDR3 protein: CASSFRQGANTEAFF
CDR3 DNA: TGTGCCAGCAGCTTCCGACAGGGCGCAAACACTGAAGCTTTCTTT

J gene: TRBJ1-1
D gene: .
clone size: few
V gene: TRBV29-1
CDR3 protein: CSVGMDTEAFF
CDR3 DNA: TGCAGCGTTGGGATGGACACTGAAGCTTTCTTT

J gene: TRBJ2-6
D gene: .
clone size: few
V gene: TRBV7-2
CDR3 protein: CASSPSGTLSSGANVLTF
CDR3 DNA: TGTGCCAGCAGCCCCTCTGGGACCCTGAGCTCTGGGGCCAACGTCCTGACTTTC

J gene: TRBJ2-7
D gene: .
clone size: .
V gene: TRBV7-2
CDR3 protein: CASSPIWGVTYEQYF
CDR3 DNA: TGTGCCAGCAGCCCCATCTGGGGGGTAACCTACGAGCAGTACTTC

J gene: TRBJ1-6
D gene: TRBD1
clone size: many
V gene: TRBV7-8
CDR3 protein: CASSLVSGTGQPLLDSPLHF
CDR3 DNA: TGTGCCAGCAGCTTAGTATCCGGGACAGGTCAACCCCTTCTCGATTCACCCCTCCACTTT

J gene: TRBJ2-7
D gene: .
clone size: .
V gene: TRBV7-2
CDR3 protein: CASSKTGTSLAYEQYF
CDR3 DNA: TGTGCCAGCAGCAAGACCGGGACTTCGCTTGCCTACGAGCAGTACTTC

J gene: TRBJ2-7
D gene: .
clone size: .
V gene: TRBV11-1
CDR3 protein: CASSPSVGEQYF
CDR3 DNA: TGTGCCAGCAGCCCCTCAGTCGGCGAGCAGTACTTC

J gene: TRBJ2-5
D gene: .
clone size: few
V gene: TRBV11-2
CDR3 protein: CASSLGFQETQYF
CDR3 DNA: TGTGCCAGCAGCTTAGGGTTCCAAGAGACCCAGTACTTC

J gene: TRBJ2-3
D gene: TRBD1
clone size: .
V gene: TRBV11-1
CDR3 protein: CASSPWVPDNRGDTQYF
CDR3 DNA: TGTGCCAGCAGCCCCTGGGTCCCCGATAACAGGGGGGATACGCAGTATTTT

J gene: TRBJ2-1
D gene: TRBD2
clone size: few
V gene: TRBV7-9
CDR3 protein: CASSPGTMYNEQFF
CDR3 DNA: TGTGCCAGCAGCCCCGGGACTATGTACAATGAGCAGTTCTTC

J gene: TRBJ2-3
D gene: .
clone size: once
V gene: TRBV6-1
CDR3 protein: CASSTNSYSSTDTQYF
CDR3 DNA: TGTGCCAGCAGTACAAACAGTTATTCTAGCACAGATACGCAGTATTTT

J gene: TRBJ1-2
D gene: .
clone size: .
V gene: TRBV20-1
CDR3 protein: CSAAGDYGYTF
CDR3 DNA: TGCAGTGCAGCGGGGGACTATGGCTACACCTTC

J gene: TRBJ2-5
D gene: TRBD2
clone size: .
V gene: TRBV11-2
CDR3 protein: CASSYRGGEGETQYF
CDR3 DNA: TGTGCCAGCAGCTACCGCGGGGGGGAAGGAGAGACCCAGTACTTC

J gene: TRBJ1-6
D gene: .
clone size: .
V gene: TRBV27
CDR3 protein: CASSFTQTNSPLHF
CDR3 DNA: TGTGCCAGCAGTTTCACGCAGACTAATTCACCCCTCCACTTT

J gene: TRBJ2-3
D gene: .
clone size: many
V gene: TRBV7-6
CDR3 protein: CASSLAAGRGDTQYF
CDR3 DNA: TGTGCCAGCAGCTTAGCTGCCGGAAGGGGAGATACGCAGTATTTT

J gene: TRBJ1-2
D gene: .
clone size: .
V gene: TRBV11-2
CDR3 protein: CASSLGFGLPSYGYTF
CDR3 DNA: TGTGCCAGCAGCTTGGGATTCGGACTGCCATCCTATGGCTACACCTTC

J gene: TRBJ1-5
D gene: .
clone size: many
V gene: TRBV11-2
CDR3 protein: CASSSGRNQPQHF
CDR3 DNA: TGTGCCAGCAGCTCGGGAAGGAATCAGCCCCAGCATTTT

J gene: TRBJ1-1
D gene: .
clone size: few
V gene: TRBV4-1
CDR3 protein: CASSQGENTEAFF
CDR3 DNA: TGCGCCAGCAGCCAGGGCGAAAACACTGAAGCTTTCTTT

J gene: TRBJ2-2
D gene: .
clone size: .
V gene: TRBV6-5
CDR3 protein: CASSYSAGAATGELFF
CDR3 DNA: TGTGCCAGCAGTTACTCTGCGGGGGCCGCCACCGGGGAGCTGTTTTTT

J gene: TRBJ1-1
D gene: .
clone size: few
V gene: TRBV11-2
CDR3 protein: CASSLWDDTEAFF
CDR3 DNA: TGTGCCAGCAGCTTATGGGATGACACTGAAGCTTTCTTT

J gene: TRBJ2-1
D gene: .
clone size: few
V gene: TRBV10-3
CDR3 protein: CAIRDINEQFF
CDR3 DNA: TGTGCCATCAGGGACATTAATGAGCAGTTCTTC

J gene: TRBJ1-6
D gene: .
clone size: .
V gene: TRBV12-3/TRBV12-4
CDR3 protein: CASSSRQLYNSPLHF
CDR3 DNA: TGTGCCAGCAGTTCAAGACAACTCTATAATTCACCCCTCCACTTT

J gene: TRBJ1-2
D gene: TRBD1
clone size: .
V gene: TRBV11-2
CDR3 protein: CASSLVYFGTDSPSGGYTF
CDR3 DNA: TGTGCCAGCAGCTTAGTATATTTTGGGACAGACTCTCCCAGTGGTGGCTACACCTTC

J gene: TRBJ2-1
D gene: .
clone size: many
V gene: TRBV28
CDR3 protein: CASSSQGRLLYNEQFF
CDR3 DNA: TGTGCCAGCAGTTCCCAGGGACGCCTCCTTTACAATGAGCAGTTCTTC

J gene: TRBJ2-5
D gene: TRBD1
clone size: .
V gene: TRBV20-1
CDR3 protein: CSARDENRGRGGTQYF
CDR3 DNA: TGCAGTGCTAGAGATGAGAACAGGGGCCGAGGGGGGACCCAGTACTTC

J gene: TRBJ1-1
D gene: .
clone size: few
V gene: TRBV7-6
CDR3 protein: CASSLAGQREAFF
CDR3 DNA: TGTGCCAGCAGCTTAGCCGGGCAGCGCGAAGCTTTCTTT

J gene: TRBJ2-1
D gene: .
clone size: .
V gene: TRBV27
CDR3 protein: CASFPFGGTIYNEQFF
CDR3 DNA: TGTGCCAGCTTCCCCTTTGGGGGAACAATTTACAATGAGCAGTTCTTC